Listed below are T cell receptor beta chains from one sample, sequenced in a study of blood T cell repertoires in COVID-19. Some clones are missing from TCRdb's copy, which holds only in-frame ones; the method was immunoSEQ multiplex PCR. The data contain about 190,000 clones, approximately 84% of them singletons. The sequenced sample was PBMCs or T cells enriched from blood (not recorded which). The source of these receptors is a woman younger than 45 who had recovered from COVID-19. Both conserved end residues are part of each CDR3. The order of the fields is V gene, D gene, J gene, clone size, CDR3 DNA, CDR3 protein. D genes are given only for firm matches. Clone size appears in some rows only: once, few, many, or a class for an expanded clone.

V gene: TRBV2
D gene: TRBD1
J gene: TRBJ1-6
clone size: -
CDR3 DNA: TGTGCCAGCAGACCGGGACAGGGGAATTCACCCCTCCACTTT
CDR3 protein: CASRPGQGNSPLHF

V gene: TRBV29-1
D gene: TRBD1
J gene: TRBJ2-3
clone size: -
CDR3 DNA: TGCAGCATCTTAGGACGGACAGGCAGCACAGATACGCAGTATTTT
CDR3 protein: CSILGRTGSTDTQYF

V gene: TRBV28
D gene: TRBD2
J gene: TRBJ2-7
clone size: -
CDR3 DNA: TGTGCCAGCAGTTTAAAGTGGGGAGGGCCGGTCGCCTACGAGCAGTACTTC
CDR3 protein: CASSLKWGGPVAYEQYF

V gene: TRBV19
D gene: TRBD1
J gene: TRBJ1-1
clone size: -
CDR3 DNA: TGTGCCAGTAAAAAGGGGCCGACAGGGATGAACACTGAAGCTTTCTTT
CDR3 protein: CASKKGPTGMNTEAFF

V gene: TRBV3-1/TRBV3-2
D gene: TRBD1
J gene: TRBJ1-2
clone size: -
CDR3 DNA: TGTGCCAGCAGCCCGCAGGGGGGTGACTATGGCTACACCTTC
CDR3 protein: CASSPQGGDYGYTF

V gene: TRBV19
D gene: TRBD2
J gene: TRBJ2-1
clone size: -
CDR3 DNA: TGTGCCAGTAGTTCCCTTAGCGGGGGGATCTACAATGAGCAGTTCTTC
CDR3 protein: CASSSLSGGIYNEQFF

V gene: TRBV9
D gene: -
J gene: TRBJ1-4
clone size: few
CDR3 DNA: TGTGCCAGCTGTGCGACAGGCTACAATGAAAAACTGTTTTTT
CDR3 protein: CASCATGYNEKLFF

V gene: TRBV5-4
D gene: TRBD1
J gene: TRBJ2-5
clone size: -
CDR3 DNA: TGTGCCAGCAGTCAACAGGGGCAAGAGACCCAGTACTTC
CDR3 protein: CASSQQGQETQYF

V gene: TRBV9
D gene: TRBD1
J gene: TRBJ1-2
clone size: -
CDR3 DNA: TGTGCCAGCAGCCCAGGACAGGGGGACTATGGCTACACCTTC
CDR3 protein: CASSPGQGDYGYTF

V gene: TRBV11-3
D gene: -
J gene: TRBJ2-3
clone size: -
CDR3 DNA: TGTGCCAGCTCGGGACTTATCACAGATACGCAGTATTTT
CDR3 protein: CASSGLITDTQYF

V gene: TRBV19
D gene: TRBD1
J gene: TRBJ1-2
clone size: -
CDR3 DNA: TGTGCCAGTAGTATAGATGTGCCTTCCGGACAGGGCTATGGCTACACCTTC
CDR3 protein: CASSIDVPSGQGYGYTF